Shown below are 18 T cell receptor beta chains from a single sample sequenced in a study of immune evolution from preneoplasia to lung adenocarcinoma. Sequenced by immunoSEQ multiplex PCR; TCRdb stores in-frame clones only, minus some. The profile shows a few thousand clones, roughly 88% of them singletons. Sequencing input: FFPE invasive lung adenocarcinoma tissue. These receptors were collected from a person between 50 and 60 years old with lung adenocarcinoma.

The chain employs TRBV5-1 and TRBJ2-3, with D possibly TRBD1 on 5 matching bases. Germline V gives CDR1 SGHRS, CDR2 YFSETQ. CDR3 length equals 13 residues. V lost 3 bases and J lost 4, with 9 bases in between. The CDR3 DNA sequence: TGCGCCAGCAGCTCTTCAGGGCCAGATACGCAGTATTTT. As protein: CASSSSGPDTQYF.

This CDR3 is CASSGTGGSYNEQFF. The CDR3 bases are TGTGCCAGCAGCGGGACAGGGGGGTCCTACAATGAGCAGTTCTTC. The V and J genes are TRBV2 and TRBJ2-1; 11 bases agree with TRBD1. V gave up 6 bases and J gave up 1 base; unmatched junction bases: 2. The length of the CDR3 is 15 residues. Germline V gives CDR1 SNHLY, CDR2 FYNNEI.

The chain has TRBV11-3 and TRBJ2-3; TRBD2 aligns across 14 bases. This CDR3 contains 16 residues. The junction had 7 bases not matched to a gene; V was cut back by 5 bases and J by 6 bases. Germline V gene sequence: CDR1 SGHNT, CDR2 YENEEA. CDR3 region: CASSRGTSGGSDTQYF. The CDR3 nucleotides are TGTGCCAGCAGCCGCGGGACTAGCGGGGGCTCGGATACGCAGTATTTT.

The chain couples TRBV5-1 to TRBJ2-1, with 11 bases fitting TRBD2. The V and J ends lost 6 bases and 4 bases, in that order; junction bases with no gene match: 3. CDR3 length equals 14 residues. Germline assignment: CDR1 SGHRS and CDR2 YFSETQ. Here the CDR3 DNA reads TGCGCCAGCAAAACTAGCGGGGGTTACAATGAGCAGTTCTTC. This sequence encodes CASKTSGGYNEQFF.

The chain is built from TRBV30 and TRBJ1-5; no clear D gene. The CDR3 totals 14 residues. Germline CDR1 GTSNPN, CDR2 SVGIG (reference sequence). Trimming removed 0 bases at V and 7 bases at J, with 13 bases between. CDR3 coding DNA: TGTGCCTGGAGTGTACCTGGGCCCGGGCAGCCCCAGCATTTT. Translated: CAWSVPGPGQPQHF.

The rearrangement joins TRBV5-4 to TRBJ2-7, with 11 bases identical to TRBD2. The ends lost 0 bases at V and 5 bases at J; junction bases unmatched: 7. This CDR3 has 16 residues. Germline V gives CDR1 SGHNT, CDR2 YYREEE (reference sequence). In nucleotides, the CDR3 is TGTGCCAGCAGCTTGGTTAGCGGGAGGGCCATACACGAGCAGTACTTC. Translated, it gives CASSLVSGRAIHEQYF.

V is TRBV29-1 and J is TRBJ2-1; TRBD2 matches at 14 bases. V lost 6 bases, J lost 7 bases, and 8 bases stayed unmatched. This CDR3 region has 15 residues. Germline lookup yields CDR1 SQVTM and CDR2 ANQGSEA. DNA of the CDR3: TGCAGCGTCACGGGACTAGCGGGAGTCACGAATGAGCAGTTCTTC. Encoded protein: CSVTGLAGVTNEQFF.

The chain couples TRBV5-1 to TRBJ2-5, with D possibly TRBD2 on 6 matching bases. The germline V gene has CDR1 SGHRS and CDR2 YFSETQ. There are 15 residues in the CDR3. Trimming removed 3 bases at V and 2 bases at J, with 14 bases between. CDR3 nucleotides: TGCGCCAGCAGCTCCCTTAGCGGTGCACAAGAGACCCAGTACTTC. The encoded protein is CASSSLSGAQETQYF.

V usage is TRBV6-5 and J usage is TRBJ2-7; maybe TRBD2 (6 bases). The germline V gene encodes CDR1 MNHEY and CDR2 SVGAGI. The V and J ends lost 5 bases and 3 bases respectively, with 14 bases between them. The length of the CDR3 is 14 residues. CDR3 DNA sequence: TGTGCCAGCAGTGTAAGCGGGCTTGGCTACGAGCAGTACTTC. Protein: CASSVSGLGYEQYF.

This rearrangement joins TRBV29-1 to TRBJ2-5; D remains ambiguous. The CDR3 runs to 13 residues. Looked up from germline, CDR1 is SQVTM and CDR2 is ANQGSEA. Between the trimmed V and J ends, which lost 6 bases and 2 bases, there was a span of 13 bases. CDR3: CSVPGRAQETQYF. The DNA for the CDR3 is TGCAGCGTCCCCGGTAGAGCGCAAGAGACCCAGTACTTC.

This chain uses TRBV5-6 with TRBJ1-2; possible D gene TRBD1, 5 bases. CDR1 is SGHDT and CDR2 is YYEEEE in the germline V gene. The CDR3 has 14 amino acids. Trimming pared 1 base from V and 8 bases from J, leaving 15 bases between. CDR3 nucleotides: TGTGCCAGCAGCTTGTTGGGGGGGGTTGAAGGCTACACCTTC. Translating it yields CASSLLGGVEGYTF.

The rearrangement joins TRBV9 to TRBJ2-1, with D perhaps matching TRBD2 (6 bases). CDR1 is SGDLS, CDR2 YYNGEE, per germline. This CDR3 spans 14 amino acids. With 3 bases removed from V and 6 bases from J, the gap between germline ends came to 13 bases. The CDR3 bases are TGTGCCAGCAGCGCGACGGGACTGCCCAATGAGCAGTTCTTC. Its translation: CASSATGLPNEQFF.

V gene TRBV4-1 combines with J gene TRBJ2-6, with D possibly being TRBD1 or TRBD2 (6 bases each). Trimming shortened V by 8 bases and J by 0 bases, and 11 bases separated the two germline ends. This CDR3 contains 15 residues. Looked up from germline, CDR1 is MGHRA and CDR2 is YSYEKL. The CDR3 coding sequence is TGCGCCAGCCAACCGGGGGCCTCTGGGGCCAACGTCCTGACTTTC. This gives the protein CASQPGASGANVLTF.

V is TRBV19 and J is TRBJ1-5, with D tentatively TRBD1 (5 bases). Trimming took off 6 bases at V and 5 bases at J, with 11 bases between the two ends. This CDR3 comprises 13 residues. Germline values: CDR1 LNHDA, CDR2 SQIVND (reference sequence). As DNA, the CDR3 is TGTGCCAGTAGCATGGTGGGGGATCAGCCCCAGCATTTT. Translating it yields CASSMVGDQPQHF. The variable domain in full, completed from reference TRBV19 and TRBJ1-5, reads DGGITQSPKYLFRKEGQNVTLSCEQNLNHDAMYWYRQDPGQGLRLIYYSQIVNDFQKGDIAEGYSVSREKKESFPLTVTSAQKNPTAFYLCASSMVGDQPQHFGDGTRLSIL.

The V and J genes are TRBV10-3 and TRBJ1-5; 12 nucleotides agree with TRBD1. The CDR3 consists of 15 residues. Germline lookup yields CDR1 ENHRY and CDR2 SYGVKD. The trim removed 5 bases at V and 6 bases at J, leaving 5 bases unmatched. The CDR3 region has the DNA TGTGCCATCAGTCCGGGACAGGGGGCAGTTCAGCCCCAGCATTTT. This gives the protein CAISPGQGAVQPQHF.

This clone was seen once. The chain uses TRBV10-3 and TRBJ1-3; 7 nucleotides match TRBD1. With V trimmed by 0 bases and J by 0 bases, 11 bases remained unmatched. The CDR3 sequence is 19 residues long. Germline assignment: CDR1 ENHRY and CDR2 SYGVKD. The chain's CDR3 is CAISESIGTAGISGNTIYF. The CDR3 DNA follows: TGTGCCATCAGTGAGTCGATTGGGACAGCCGGAATCTCTGGAAACACCATATATTTT.

This clone was seen once. The chain links TRBV7-9 to TRBJ1-2; D is unresolved. V lost 7 bases and J 6 bases, leaving 18 bases between the germline ends. Germline values: CDR1 SEHNR, CDR2 FQNEAQ (reference sequence). The CDR3 length is 14 residues. The CDR3 sequence is CASIFGEGSDGYTF. DNA of the CDR3: TGTGCCAGCATTTTCGGGGAGGGCTCGGATGGCTACACCTTC.

This rearrangement joins TRBV28 to TRBJ2-5, with 8 positions matching TRBD1. The germline V gene has CDR1 MDHEN and CDR2 SYDVKM. The CDR3 runs 18 residues. J was trimmed by 2 bases and V by 3 bases; bases with no gene match: 14. The CDR3 protein is CASSFVGRGRMGQETQYF. The CDR3 region has the DNA TGTGCCAGCAGTTTCGTCGGCAGGGGGCGGATGGGGCAAGAGACCCAGTACTTC. The entire variable domain, with the rest obtained from reference TRBV28 and TRBJ2-5, is as follows: DVKVTQSSRYLVKRTGEKVFLECVQDMDHENMFWYRQDPGLGLRLIYFSYDVKMKEKGDIPEGYSVSREKKERFSLILESASTNQTSMYLCASSFVGRGRMGQETQYFGPGTRLLVL.